This entry describes one T cell receptor (beta chain). Its target is not known. Clones were sequenced by immunoSEQ multiplex PCR, and TCRdb holds only the in-frame ones, with some missing. Of some 100,000 clones in the sample, 85% to 95% were seen once. The data stem from a study of OX40 agonist ivuxolimab in advanced cancers. The CDR3 totals 14 residues. V was clipped by 4 bases and J by 3 bases, with 12 bases between them. Germline V gene sequence: CDR1 MDHEN, CDR2 SYDVKM. General study points: Compared with others, partial responders at 0.1-3.0 mg/kg displayed clonal expansion among the lowest. Clonal expansion by week 6 occurred in CD4+ and CD8+ blood T cells (at 0.1 to 3.0 mg/kg). Expanded clones tended on average to be more numerous among CD8+ T cells than CD4+.

Collection of blood occurred at baseline, at cycle 4 day 1, and at cycle 7 day 1. This receptor was obtained from an adult with an advanced solid tumor such as melanoma, head and neck, liver or kidney cancer. V and J are TRBV28 and TRBJ2-5, with D hard to call. Sample: CD4+ or CD8+ T cells sorted from blood, taken in a trial of the OX40 agonist ivuxolimab. In DNA form, the CDR3 reads TGTGCCAGCAGTTCTTACCGGAATGAAGAGACCCAGTACTTC. It encodes CASSSYRNEETQYF.